These 27 T cell receptor beta chains came from one sample sequenced in a study of blood T cell repertoires in COVID-19. Measured with immunoSEQ multiplex PCR; TCRdb has only the in-frame clones, and not every one. The table has roughly 360,000 clones, about four fifths seen once. Source material: peripheral blood. Receptors were obtained from a human donor with acute or convalescent COVID-19. The donor label of this sample is uncertain.

The chain is built from TRBV7-9 and TRBJ1-2; D is perhaps TRBD1 (5 bases). Germline V CDR1 and CDR2: SEHNR, FQNEAQ (reference sequence). Trimming removed 4 bases from V and 3 bases from J, with 12 bases in between. The CDR3 contains 14 residues. DNA of the CDR3: TGTGCCAGCAGCTCCTCGACAGCCCACTATGGCTACACCTTC. It is translated as CASSSSTAHYGYTF. The whole variable domain, remainder taken from reference TRBV7-9 and TRBJ1-2, is DTGVSQNPRHKITKRGQNVTFRCDPISEHNRLYWYRQTLGQGPEFLTYFQNEAQLEKSRLLSDRFSAERPKGSFSTLEIQRTEQGDSAMYLCASSSSTAHYGYTFGSGTRLTVV.

Only one count was recorded for this clone. The rearrangement links TRBV5-1 to TRBJ1-3; possible D gene TRBD1, 5 bases. This CDR3 is 15 amino acids long. Trimming took off 4 bases at V and 0 bases at J, with 11 bases between the two ends. Germline-derived CDR1 and CDR2 are SGHRS and YFSETQ. This chain's CDR3 is CASSRGTGSGNTIYF. DNA for the CDR3: TGCGCCAGCAGCAGAGGGACTGGCTCTGGAAACACCATATATTTT.

The chain combines TRBV3-1 (or the pseudogene TRBV3-2) with TRBJ1-3; no reliable D call. The CDR3 consists of 14 residues. Deletions cut 4 bases from V and 0 bases from J, with 7 bases between. Germline-derived CDR1 and CDR2 are LGHDT and YNNKEL (reference sequence). CDR3 in amino acids: CASSRGASGNTIYF. For the CDR3, the DNA is TGTGCCAGCAGCCGCGGAGCCTCTGGAAACACCATATATTTT.

The rearrangement joins TRBV27 to TRBJ2-7, with TRBD2 as a possible D gene (5 bases). Trimming removed 5 bases at V and 2 bases at J, with 10 bases between. CDR1 is MNHEY, CDR2 SMNVEV, per germline (reference sequence). There are 13 residues in the CDR3. The CDR3 DNA reads as TGTGCCAGCAGTCTAGACGGGGCCTACGAGCAGTACTTC. Translating it yields CASSLDGAYEQYF.

The genes are TRBV9 and TRBJ2-1; 7 bases are shared with TRBD2. Germline V gene sequence: CDR1 SGDLS, CDR2 YYNGEE. Losses at the gene ends were 0 bases for V and 7 bases for J; bases not matched to a gene: 10. CDR3 length: 16 residues. The CDR3 sequence is CASSVGMGGRGNEQFF. Here the CDR3 DNA reads TGTGCCAGCAGCGTAGGGATGGGGGGGAGAGGGAATGAGCAGTTCTTC.

The J gene is TRBJ1-5, the V gene TRBV6-1; D not certain. V lost 3 bases and J 4 bases, leaving 7 bases between the germline ends. CDR1 and CDR2 from the germline V gene are MNHNS and SASEGT. This CDR3 has 13 amino acids. CDR3 residues: CASSDDLNQPQHF. The CDR3 DNA reads as TGTGCCAGCAGTGACGACTTAAATCAGCCCCAGCATTTT.

This rearrangement joins TRBV28 to TRBJ2-2, with 9 bases that match TRBD2. This CDR3 comprises 16 residues. The germline V gene encodes CDR1 MDHEN and CDR2 SYDVKM. Germline trimming cut 3 bases from V and 8 bases from J; bases unmatched to any gene: 10. The CDR3 sequence: CASSFAAGGHNGELFF. CDR3 in DNA: TGTGCCAGCAGTTTCGCGGCGGGGGGGCATAATGGGGAGCTGTTTTTT.

This clone was counted once. V usage is TRBV30 and J usage is TRBJ1-2; 9 bases align to TRBD1. This CDR3 has 12 amino acids. Germline assignment: CDR1 GTSNPN and CDR2 SVGIG (reference sequence). Losses at the gene ends were 5 bases for V and 6 bases for J; bases not matched to a gene: 4. The CDR3 DNA reads as TGTGCCTGGGACAGGGGGTATAATGGCTACACCTTC. It translates to CAWDRGYNGYTF.

The rearrangement joins TRBV2 to TRBJ2-5; TRBD2 agrees at 7 bases. V lost 4 bases and J lost 4; bases outside the gene matches: 3. From germline, CDR1 is SNHLY and CDR2 FYNNEI. The CDR3 loop spans 13 amino acids. CDR3 sequence (DNA): TGTGCCAGCAGTGTGCAGCGGGGAGAGACCCAGTACTTC. Amino acids: CASSVQRGETQYF.

The chain is built from TRBV28 and TRBJ2-7, with D perhaps matching TRBD2 (5 bases). Trimming pared 5 bases from V and 3 bases from J, leaving 20 bases between. Germline-derived CDR1 and CDR2 are MDHEN and SYDVKM. CDR3 size: 16 residues. CDR3 sequence: CASSLLGGRGIYEQYF. CDR3 DNA sequence: TGTGCCAGCAGTCTCTTGGGTGGTAGAGGGATCTACGAGCAGTACTTC.

The chain has TRBV4-1 and TRBJ2-7; TRBD1 matches at 7 bases. The CDR3 length is 13 residues. Germline CDR1 and CDR2: MGHRA and YSYEKL. Trimming at V came to 3 bases and at J to 1 base, leaving 0 bases not matched to a gene. The CDR3 bases are TGCGCCAGCAGCCAGACAGGGTCCTACGAGCAGTACTTC. This gives the protein CASSQTGSYEQYF.

This clone was found a few times. The CDR3: CASRSGRNNEQFF. CDR3 sequence (DNA): TGTGCCAGCAGGAGCGGGAGAAACAATGAGCAGTTCTTC. V is TRBV2 and J is TRBJ2-1; 8 nucleotides align to TRBD2. V gave up 6 bases and J gave up 5 bases; unmatched junction bases: 3. Germline CDR1 is SNHLY and CDR2 is FYNNEI. The CDR3 loop spans 13 amino acids. Variable domain in full (rest from reference TRBV2 and TRBJ2-1): EPEVTQTPSHQVTQMGQEVILRCVPISNHLYFYWYRQILGQKVEFLVSFYNNEISEKSEIFDDQFSVERPDGSNFTLKIRSTKLEDSAMYFCASRSGRNNEQFFGPGTRLTVL.

This chain connects TRBV6-5 to TRBJ1-4; D ambiguous. The V end was cut by 7 bases, the J end by 0 bases, with 12 bases between. This CDR3 contains 15 residues. The germline CDR1 and CDR2 sequences are MNHEY and SVGAGI. CDR3 bases: TGTGCCAGCAAAAGAAGAGCCTCAACTAATGAAAAACTGTTTTTT. This codes for CASKRRASTNEKLFF.

The count of this clone is one. The rearrangement uses TRBV19 and TRBJ1-2; D uncertain. With 6 bases removed from V and 5 bases from J, the gap between germline ends came to 22 bases. The CDR3 extends over 16 amino acids. Looked up from germline, CDR1 is LNHDA and CDR2 is SQIVND (reference sequence). CDR3 amino acids: CASSPPTQTRRYGYTF. CDR3 DNA sequence: TGTGCCAGTAGCCCCCCCACACAAACCAGGAGGTATGGCTACACCTTC.

The chain links TRBV3-1 (or the pseudogene TRBV3-2) to TRBJ1-2, with 10 bases matching TRBD1. CDR1 and CDR2 (germline): LGHDT, YNNKEL (reference sequence). The CDR3 runs 17 residues. The V segment lost 4 bases and the J segment 2 bases; nucleotides outside the gene matches: 10. The chain's CDR3 is CASSLGTGVMTNYGYTF. The DNA for the CDR3 is TGTGCCAGCAGCCTGGGGACAGGGGTCATGACAAACTATGGCTACACCTTC.

V is TRBV18 and J is TRBJ2-2, with 7 bases matching TRBD1. V shed 1 base, J shed 3 bases, and the junction held 2 bases outside the gene matches. The CDR3 contains 15 residues. Germline CDR1 is KGHSH and CDR2 is LQKENI. The CDR3 sequence is CASSPLGTDTGELFF. The CDR3 bases are TGTGCCAGCTCACCACTAGGGACAGACACCGGGGAGCTGTTTTTT.

The rearrangement uses TRBV5-6 and TRBJ1-3; TRBD1 agrees at 7 bases. Germline CDR1 and CDR2: SGHDT and YYEEEE. CDR3 size: 15 residues. The V segment lost 4 bases and the J segment 1 base; nucleotides outside the gene matches: 5. The CDR3 spells CASSRTGESGNTIYF. In DNA, the CDR3 is TGTGCCAGCAGCCGAACAGGGGAGTCTGGAAACACCATATATTTT.

This clone was seen once. Other DNA sequences in the sample encode the same CDR3. This chain links TRBV6-5 with TRBJ1-1; D is undetermined. Trimming removed 6 bases from V and 1 base from J, with 9 bases in between. CDR3 length equals 13 residues. Per germline, CDR1 MNHEY and CDR2 SVGAGI. The CDR3 sequence is CASRAGPNTEAFF. For the CDR3, the DNA is TGTGCCAGCAGGGCAGGCCCGAACACTGAAGCTTTCTTT.

This chain uses TRBV15 with TRBJ2-1; 10 nucleotides align to TRBD2. The V gene end was trimmed by 2 bases and the J gene end by 7 bases; junction bases not matched to a gene: 8. Per the germline V gene, CDR1 is LNHNV and CDR2 is YYDKDF (reference sequence). The CDR3 has 16 amino acids. CDR3 DNA sequence: TGTGCCACCAGCAGAAAAGCGGGGGGGCAGGAGAATGAGCAGTTCTTC. It translates to CATSRKAGGQENEQFF.

This clone was observed at least ten times. The chain couples TRBV25-1 to TRBJ1-4; D perhaps matches TRBD1 (6 bases). The CDR3 covers 14 residues. The germline V gene encodes CDR1 MGHDK and CDR2 SYGVNS. Trimming stripped 4 bases from V and 8 bases from J, with 14 bases between. CDR3: CASSAGAKVEKLFF. For the CDR3, the DNA is TGTGCCAGCAGTGCAGGGGCGAAGGTCGAAAAACTGTTTTTT.

The rearrangement joins TRBV29-1 to TRBJ2-7, with 8 bases fitting TRBD2. Germline assignment: CDR1 SQVTM and CDR2 ANQGSEA. With V trimmed by 4 bases and J by 3 bases, 8 bases remained unmatched. The CDR3 covers 14 residues. DNA of the CDR3: TGCAGCGTTGCCGTCGGGAGGGCAGGCTACGAGCAGTACTTC. Amino acids: CSVAVGRAGYEQYF.

The chain joins TRBV10-2 to TRBJ1-2; weak D call: TRBD1 (6 bases). V dropped 6 bases and J dropped 4 bases, with 18 bases sitting between them. The CDR3 length is 15 residues. Germline V CDR1 and CDR2: WSHSY, SAAADI. The CDR3 here is CASRESSRGRYGYTF. CDR3 nucleotide sequence: TGCGCCAGCAGGGAAAGTAGCAGGGGCCGCTATGGCTACACCTTC.

This clone was observed a few times. This sequence joins TRBV2 and TRBJ2-7; no clear D. CDR3 length: 12 amino acids. Trimming stripped 8 bases from V and 6 bases from J, with 14 bases between. Germline loops: CDR1 SNHLY, CDR2 FYNNEI. Written as DNA, the CDR3 is TGTGCCAGCTCGCGTCTTGACACCGAGCAGTACTTC. This sequence encodes CASSRLDTEQYF.

V is TRBV2 and J is TRBJ1-2; D remains ambiguous. The CDR3 runs 14 residues. Trimming shortened V by 4 bases and J by 0 bases, and 9 bases separated the two germline ends. Germline lookup yields CDR1 SNHLY and CDR2 FYNNEI. The CDR3 spells CASSGRLANYGYTF. The DNA of the CDR3 is TGTGCCAGCAGTGGCAGGTTAGCTAACTATGGCTACACCTTC.

The CDR3 sequence is CASNWGGQETQYF. In DNA form, the CDR3 reads TGTGCCAGCAACTGGGGGGGTCAAGAGACCCAGTACTTC. The chain couples TRBV5-4 to TRBJ2-5; 7 bases align to TRBD2. Germline V gene sequence: CDR1 SGHNT, CDR2 YYREEE (reference sequence). CDR3 length equals 13 residues. Trimming at V came to 6 bases and at J to 2 bases, leaving 4 bases not matched to a gene.

The rearrangement joins TRBV28 to TRBJ1-1, with a possible D match to TRBD1 (5 bases). The CDR3 totals 16 residues. Trimming took 4 bases from V and 4 from J, leaving 19 bases between them. Germline V gene sequence: CDR1 MDHEN, CDR2 SYDVKM. The DNA of the CDR3 is TGTGCCAGCAGTTCCCCTTCGGGTGGGGGGACCACTGAAGCTTTCTTT. This codes for CASSSPSGGGTTEAFF. The variable domain in full, completed from reference TRBV28 and TRBJ1-1, reads DVKVTQSSRYLVKRTGEKVFLECVQDMDHENMFWYRQDPGLGLRLIYFSYDVKMKEKGDIPEGYSVSREKKERFSLILESASTNQTSMYLCASSSPSGGGTTEAFFGQGTRLTVV.

This rearrangement joins TRBV19 to TRBJ1-1; D is undetermined. The ends were cut back, 5 bases at V and 6 bases at J, with 13 bases in the middle. The CDR3 covers 13 residues. CDR1 LNHDA and CDR2 SQIVND come from the germline V gene (reference sequence). The CDR3: CASSPRLSSEAFF. CDR3 nucleotide sequence: TGTGCCAGTAGTCCAAGACTCAGTTCTGAAGCTTTCTTT.